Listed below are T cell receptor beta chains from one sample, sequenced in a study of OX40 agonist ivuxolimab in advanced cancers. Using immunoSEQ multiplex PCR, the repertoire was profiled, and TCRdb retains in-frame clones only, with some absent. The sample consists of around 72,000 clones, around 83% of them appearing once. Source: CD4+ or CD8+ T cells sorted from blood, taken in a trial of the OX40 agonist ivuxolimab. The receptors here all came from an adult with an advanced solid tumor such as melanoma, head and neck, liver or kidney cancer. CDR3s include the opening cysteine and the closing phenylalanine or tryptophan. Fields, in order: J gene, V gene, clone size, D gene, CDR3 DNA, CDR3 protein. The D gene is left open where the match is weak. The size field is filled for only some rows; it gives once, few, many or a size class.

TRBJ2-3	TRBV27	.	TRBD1	TGTGCCAGCAGTTTGGGCAGGGGGTTTGGAGATACGCAGTATTTT	CASSLGRGFGDTQYF
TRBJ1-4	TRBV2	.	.	TGTGCCAGCAGCCCAGAGACAGACGGAGCTGAAAAACTGTTTTTT	CASSPETDGAEKLFF
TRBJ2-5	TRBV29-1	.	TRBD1	TGCAGCGTTGCGACAGGGGGCATGAAGACCCAGTACTTC	CSVATGGMKTQYF
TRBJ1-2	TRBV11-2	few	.	TGTGCCAGCAGCCAAGACAACAGGGATCACGGCTACACCTTC	CASSQDNRDHGYTF
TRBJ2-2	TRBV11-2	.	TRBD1	TGTGCCAGCAGCTTAGTAGGGGTCGGGACAGGGGGCTCCGGGGAGCTGTTTTTT	CASSLVGVGTGGSGELFF
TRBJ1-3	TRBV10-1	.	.	TGCGCCAGCAGTGAGTCGGGGGTGACTGGAAACACCATATATTTT	CASSESGVTGNTIYF
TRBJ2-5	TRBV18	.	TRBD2	TGTGCCAGCTCTCGTCCTCGACTAGCGGGAAATGAAGAGACCCAGTACTTC	CASSRPRLAGNEETQYF
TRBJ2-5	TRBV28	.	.	TGTGCCAGCAGTTTAGGCGCAGGGTGGAGGGAGACCCAGTACTTC	CASSLGAGWRETQYF
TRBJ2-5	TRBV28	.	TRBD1	TGTGCCAGCAGTTCCCGGGACAGGGGGCTGCCTCAAGAGACCCAGTACTTC	CASSSRDRGLPQETQYF
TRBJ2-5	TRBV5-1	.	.	TGCGCCAGCAGCTTGGCTGGAGGTTCGGAGACCCAGTACTTC	CASSLAGGSETQYF
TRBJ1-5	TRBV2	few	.	TGTGCCAGCAGTGAAGGTCTCGGCAGGACGTATAGGGCCAATCAGCCCCAGCATTTT	CASSEGLGRTYRANQPQHF
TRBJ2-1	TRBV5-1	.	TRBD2	TGCGCCAGCAGCTTGCGGGTGGCGGGAGGGAGCCGCAATGAGCAGTTCTTC	CASSLRVAGGSRNEQFF
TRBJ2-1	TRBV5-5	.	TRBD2	TGTGCCAGCAGCTTGTTACTAGCGGGAGGTGAGCAGTTCTTC	CASSLLLAGGEQFF
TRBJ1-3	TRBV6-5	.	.	TGTGCCAGCAGACCGACCGGGACTGGAAACACCATATATTTT	CASRPTGTGNTIYF
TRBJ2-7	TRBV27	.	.	TGTGCCAGCAGCTTGACACGGTATGCCTACGAGCAGTACTTC	CASSLTRYAYEQYF
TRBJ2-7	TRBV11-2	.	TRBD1	TGTGCCAGCAGCTTACGAGGGACAGGGATCGACGAGCAGTACTTC	CASSLRGTGIDEQYF
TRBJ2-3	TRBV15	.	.	TGTGCCACCAGCAAGCTCCGGCCTAGCACACTCACAGATACGCAGTATTTT	CATSKLRPSTLTDTQYF
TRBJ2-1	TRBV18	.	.	TGTGCCAGCTCATCCGGGAATGAGCAGTTCTTC	CASSSGNEQFF
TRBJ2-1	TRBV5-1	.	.	TGCGCCAGCAGAGGCGCCTTCTCCTACAATGAGCAGTTCTTC	CASRGAFSYNEQFF
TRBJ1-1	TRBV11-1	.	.	TGTGCCAGCAGCTTTGTTCAGAAGGAAGCTTTCTTT	CASSFVQKEAFF
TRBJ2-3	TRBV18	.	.	TGTGCCAGCTCACCACTGTCGGGAGGCACAGATACGCAGTATTTT	CASSPLSGGTDTQYF
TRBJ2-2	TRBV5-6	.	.	TGTGCCAGCAGCTCAGGACTCGCCACGAACACCGGGGAGCTGTTTTTT	CASSSGLATNTGELFF
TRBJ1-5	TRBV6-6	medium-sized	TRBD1	TGTGCCAGCAGCCCGGGACAGAAGAATCAGCCCCAGCATTTT	CASSPGQKNQPQHF
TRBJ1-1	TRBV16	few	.	TGTGCCAGCAGCCAATCGACTTTCACTGAAGCTTTCTTT	CASSQSTFTEAFF
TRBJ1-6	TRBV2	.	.	TGTGCCAGCAGTGTGAACAGGGATTATAATTCACCCCTCCACTTT	CASSVNRDYNSPLHF
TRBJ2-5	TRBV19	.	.	TGTGCCAGTAGGAAAGTACCGCAAGAGACCCAGTACTTC	CASRKVPQETQYF
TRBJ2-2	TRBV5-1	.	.	TGCGCCAGCAGCTTGGACCCGGACTCCTCGAACACCGGGGAGCTGTTTTTT	CASSLDPDSSNTGELFF
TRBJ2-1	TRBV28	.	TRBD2	TGTGCCGCCAGACTAGCGGGAGTGGACTACAATGAGCAGTTCTTC	CAARLAGVDYNEQFF
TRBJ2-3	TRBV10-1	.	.	TGCGCCAGCAGTGACCCAGGACACCCCACAGATACGCAGTATTTT	CASSDPGHPTDTQYF
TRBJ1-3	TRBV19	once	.	TGTGCCAGTAGTAACAGCGGGGGAAACACCATATATTTT	CASSNSGGNTIYF
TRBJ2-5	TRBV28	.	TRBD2	TGTGCCAGCAGCCTTAGCGGGAGGACGGAGACCCAGTACTTC	CASSLSGRTETQYF
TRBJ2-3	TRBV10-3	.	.	TGTGCCATCACCTTAGGCCCGGCTGGGGGATTCACAGATACGCAGTATTTT	CAITLGPAGGFTDTQYF
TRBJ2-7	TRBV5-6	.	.	TGTGCCAGCAGCTTCCTACTACAGGGTTTCTACGAGCAGTACTTC	CASSFLLQGFYEQYF
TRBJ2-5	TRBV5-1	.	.	TGCGCCAGCAGCTTGGTCGAGGGAGAGACCCAGTACTTC	CASSLVEGETQYF
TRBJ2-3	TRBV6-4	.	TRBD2	TGTGCCAGCAGTCCCGGGAGGGCCCCCACAGATACGCAGTATTTT	CASSPGRAPTDTQYF
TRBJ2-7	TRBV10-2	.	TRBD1	TGCGCCAGCAGTCCCAATGCGGGACAGGGAACTAGCGTCTACGAGCAGTACTTC	CASSPNAGQGTSVYEQYF
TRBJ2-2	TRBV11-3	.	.	TGTGCCAGCAGCTTGATTCAGGGATCCGGGGAGCTGTTTTTT	CASSLIQGSGELFF
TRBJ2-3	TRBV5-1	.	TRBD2	TGCGCCAGCAGCTTGGGAGCGGGAGGGTCAGATACGCAGTATTTT	CASSLGAGGSDTQYF
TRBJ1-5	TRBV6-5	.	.	TGTGCCAGCAGTCCCGCAGGTAGCAATCAGCCCCAGCATTTT	CASSPAGSNQPQHF
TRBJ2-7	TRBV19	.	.	TGTGCCAGTAGACTAGGGGCAACCTACGAGCAGTACTTC	CASRLGATYEQYF
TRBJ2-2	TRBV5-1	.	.	TGCGCCAGCAGCTTGGAAGGGGCCCACACCGGGGAGCTGTTTTTT	CASSLEGAHTGELFF